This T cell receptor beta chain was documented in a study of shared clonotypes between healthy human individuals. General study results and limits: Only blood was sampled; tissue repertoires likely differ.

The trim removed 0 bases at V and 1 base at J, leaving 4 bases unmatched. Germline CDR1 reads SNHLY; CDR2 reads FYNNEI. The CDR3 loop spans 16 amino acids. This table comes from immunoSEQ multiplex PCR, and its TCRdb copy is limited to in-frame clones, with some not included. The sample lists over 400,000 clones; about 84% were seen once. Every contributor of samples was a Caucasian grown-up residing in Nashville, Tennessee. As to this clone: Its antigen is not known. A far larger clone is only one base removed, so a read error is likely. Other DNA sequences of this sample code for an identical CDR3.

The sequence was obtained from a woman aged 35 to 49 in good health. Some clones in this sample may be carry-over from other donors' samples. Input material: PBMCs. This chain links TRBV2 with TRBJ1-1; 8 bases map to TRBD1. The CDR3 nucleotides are TGTGCCAGCAGTGAAGCACAGGGGGGGGCGAACACTGAAGCTTTCTTT. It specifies CASSEAQGGANTEAFF.